The 13 T cell receptor beta chains in this list originate from one sample, sequenced in a study of OX40 agonist ivuxolimab in advanced cancers. The method was immunoSEQ multiplex PCR; TCRdb's version includes in-frame clones alone and lacks a portion of them. The sample lists over 3,000 clones; roughly 70% were seen once. Sequenced here: CD4+ or CD8+ T cells sorted from blood, sampled in a trial of the OX40 agonist ivuxolimab. The receptors come from an adult with an advanced solid tumor such as melanoma, head and neck, liver or kidney cancer.

J is TRBJ2-1 and V is TRBV30, with D possibly being TRBD2 (7 bases). CDR1 is GTSNPN and CDR2 is SVGIG in the germline V gene (reference sequence). The V and J ends lost 3 bases and 4 bases respectively, with 13 bases between them. The CDR3 length is 14 residues. In DNA, the CDR3 is TGTGCCTGGAGCCGCGGGGGCCCTTACAATGAGCAGTTCTTC. It specifies CAWSRGGPYNEQFF.

This chain joins TRBV11-2 and TRBJ2-2, with D perhaps TRBD1 (5 bases). Germline values: CDR1 SGHAT, CDR2 FQNNGV. V lost 1 base and J lost 7, with 7 bases in between. The CDR3 is made up of 13 amino acids. CDR3 sequence (DNA): TGTGCCAGCAGCTTAGTAGGGGACGGGGAGCTGTTTTTT. Amino acid sequence: CASSLVGDGELFF.

The chain links TRBV7-6 to TRBJ1-5; TRBD1 might be the D (5 bases). The CDR3 length is 16 residues. Between the trimmed V and J ends, which lost 5 bases and 2 bases, there was a span of 16 bases. CDR1 is SGHVS and CDR2 is FNYEAQ in the germline V gene. Here the CDR3 DNA reads TGTGCCAGCAGCCCCGGGACCGCTACTGGCAATCAGCCCCAGCATTTT. Translated: CASSPGTATGNQPQHF.

The rearrangement joins TRBV4-1 to TRBJ2-1; perhaps TRBD1 as D (6 bases). CDR1 MGHRA and CDR2 YSYEKL come from the germline V gene. The CDR3 runs 20 residues. Trimming took 2 bases from V and 4 from J, leaving 27 bases between them. The CDR3 loop is CASSQSSQGTSEILYNEQFF. The DNA for the CDR3 is TGCGCCAGCAGCCAATCGAGTCAGGGGACCTCCGAAATCCTTTACAATGAGCAGTTCTTC.

This chain connects TRBV5-1 to TRBJ2-7, with TRBD1 matching over 12 bases. Germline CDR1 reads SGHRS; CDR2 reads YFSETQ. V lost 2 bases, J lost 11 bases, and 14 bases stayed unmatched. CDR3 length: 16 amino acids. The CDR3 sequence is CASSFEPGQGAWKEYF. CDR3 nucleotides: TGCGCCAGCAGCTTTGAACCGGGACAGGGGGCCTGGAAGGAGTACTTC.

This sequence joins TRBV4-1 and TRBJ2-2; D remains ambiguous. The V end lost 1 base, the J end lost 7 bases, and 10 bases lay between the germline ends. CDR1 is MGHRA and CDR2 is YSYEKL in the germline V gene. The CDR3 runs to 14 residues. The CDR3 protein is CASSQAVSGGELFF. CDR3 coding DNA: TGCGCCAGCAGCCAAGCCGTATCGGGCGGGGAGCTGTTTTTT.

This chain joins TRBV14 and TRBJ2-1; no clear D gene. Looked up from germline, CDR1 is SGHDN and CDR2 is FVKESK. With 0 bases removed from V and 4 bases from J, the gap between germline ends came to 13 bases. This CDR3 contains 16 residues. CDR3 amino acids: CASSQEVSRPYNEQFF. In DNA, the CDR3 is TGTGCCAGCAGCCAAGAAGTGTCTAGACCATACAATGAGCAGTTCTTC.

The rearrangement links TRBV9 to TRBJ2-2; D unclear. CDR1 and CDR2 (germline): SGDLS, YYNGEE. The CDR3 runs 13 residues. V was cut by 4 bases and J by 1 base, with 5 bases left in between. The CDR3 sequence: CASSPWNTGELFF. For the CDR3, the DNA is TGTGCCAGCAGCCCCTGGAACACCGGGGAGCTGTTTTTT.

The chain couples TRBV6-1 to TRBJ2-3, with D tentatively TRBD2 (6 bases). The CDR3 length is 15 residues. Germline values: CDR1 MNHNS, CDR2 SASEGT. Trimming stripped 6 bases from V and 2 bases from J, with 15 bases between. CDR3 nucleotides: TGTGCCAGCAGCGTTCTAGCGAGGCCCACAGATACGCAGTATTTT. Its translation: CASSVLARPTDTQYF.

The V gene is TRBV10-2, the J gene TRBJ1-4, with unresolved D. CDR1 and CDR2 from the germline V gene are WSHSY and SAAADI. Trimming shortened V by 2 bases and J by 0 bases, and 13 bases separated the two germline ends. The CDR3 consists of 17 residues. The CDR3 nucleotides are TGCGCCAGCAGTGAGAGACTGGAGGTTGCAACTAATGAAAAACTGTTTTTT. This gives the protein CASSERLEVATNEKLFF.

This clone qualifies as large. DNA for the CDR3: TGTGCCAGCAGTGAAGTTAACACCGGGGAGCTGTTTTTT. The encoded protein is CASSEVNTGELFF. The chain has TRBV2 and TRBJ2-2; no clear D. Germline assignment: CDR1 SNHLY and CDR2 FYNNEI. The CDR3 covers 13 residues. V was shortened by 1 base and J by 2 bases, with 2 bases between the two germline ends.

The chain combines TRBV9 with TRBJ2-1; D not resolved. Trimming shortened V by 6 bases and J by 3 bases, and 16 bases separated the two germline ends. The CDR3 has 15 residues. Looked up from germline, CDR1 is SGDLS and CDR2 is YYNGEE. CDR3 bases: TGTGCCAGCACCCCGGGCCTCCTAAACTACAATGAGCAGTTCTTC. Residues: CASTPGLLNYNEQFF.

The rearrangement joins TRBV10-2 to TRBJ2-5, with 8 bases fitting TRBD1. Germline values: CDR1 WSHSY, CDR2 SAAADI. The CDR3 runs to 15 residues. The V segment lost 3 bases and the J segment 5 bases; nucleotides outside the gene matches: 8. The chain's CDR3 is CASSDGQGLRETQYF. CDR3 bases: TGCGCCAGCAGTGACGGACAGGGCCTCCGGGAGACCCAGTACTTC.